This T cell receptor (beta chain) was found in a study of cytomegalovirus exposure and HLA in healthy donors (dated 2017 in TCRdb). As for the study more broadly: An earlier analysis of some 500 of the donors reported 250 to 300 Gb of sequence data and approximately 110 million unique TCR beta sequences from about 179 million T cells. About 280 gigabases of sequencing data and about 92 million unique TCR sequences made up an early release that covered around 640 HLA-typed donors. Among the approximately 400 genotyped donors, 75% to 90% belonged to the genetic ancestry cluster associated with self-reported Caucasian donors. The study was designed to test whether signatures of past pathogen exposure could be identified by cataloging public T cell receptors. The study profiled the T cell repertoires of 550 to 700 subjects by immunosequencing and related them to cytomegalovirus serostatus. Along with the approximately 670-subject first cohort, a separate validation cohort of some 130 different subjects was used. The study combined high-throughput TCR immunosequencing, statistical association of individual TCRs with disease status, and machine learning to predict cytomegalovirus infection status. A later analysis re-examined previously published TCR beta repertoires from around 670 donors and added high-resolution HLA genotyping to investigate patterns of TCR occurrence. The later analysis used no new phenotypic data to find candidate immune exposures, relying instead on TCR beta sequences and their occurrence across donors. In an earlier analysis of roughly 580 of the donors, high-throughput TCR beta sequencing was used to judge whether each TCR beta V gene segment behaved as functional or pseudogenic. Donor age, sex, ethnicity and CMV serostatus were compiled alongside the repertoire data. Genome-wide SNP genotypes for about 65% of the roughly 700 donors were used in a later genetic analysis, which treated that subset as a discovery cohort. Every discovery cohort repertoire had been produced on one sequencing platform. Class I and class II HLA loci were covered by the typing at four-digit resolution. The number of donors typed differed by locus, with roughly 629-640 for A, B, C, DRB1 and DQB1, around 500 for DQA1, 600 to 610 for DPA1, and 400 to 490 for DPB1. Because of strong linkage in the cohort, roughly five DR-DQ haplotypes were treated as single units for association and clustering. Among 398 genotyped donors of the cohort, an average of around 240,000 unique TCR beta nucleotide sequences were sequenced per donor, roughly a sixth of them non-productive. Results and caveats for the whole study, not just this receptor: Most TCR sequences were observed very rarely across donors, whereas some public TCRs were present in many individuals. A later analysis found that TCR association rates varied across HLA loci, with DRB1 alleles showing the most associated TCRs and HLA-C alleles the fewest. Assigning TCR associations to individual alleles was difficult when HLA alleles, especially DR and DQ, strongly co-occurred. Because counts were too low, 15 to 20 rarely observed V segments, including chromosome 9 orphons, were excluded from the earlier analysis of around 640 of the donors. Some IMGT-functional V segments, including TRBV6-2 and TRBV6-3, could not be distinguished by the 87-base-pair reads and were therefore excluded. CMV serostatus was the only immune exposure information available for the cohort. At a false discovery rate of 0.05, a later analysis linked 15,000 to 20,000 TCR beta sequences to specific HLA alleles. In this cohort, only TCR beta chains were sequenced, and detectable features were limited by the absence of alpha or paired-chain data. In the study, about 150 TCR beta chains were listed as associated with cytomegalovirus. In a later analysis, HLA-associated TCR beta chains were found to be more clonally expanded and to have lower generation probabilities than equally common non-associated chains. A further reported finding was that TCR beta sequences accurately predicted the HLA-A and HLA-B alleles for most subjects in the first cohort. It was suggested by the authors that the approach could potentially be generalized to other disease states and immunological phenotypes. In a later genetic analysis, fewer N-insertions in productive TCRs were reported among donors in an Asian-associated ancestry cluster than the roughly 670-donor mean. In a later analysis, several top co-occurrence clusters were reported to appear linked to parvovirus B19, influenza, CMV and Epstein-Barr virus. A cluster of highly shared sequence variants was judged likely to be a technical artifact of the sequencing pipeline. Presence/absence analyses assumed roughly uniform sequencing depth across donors, an assumption that may not hold. In an earlier analysis of 587 of the donors, most TCR beta V segments were observed in productive rearrangements about 87% or about 30% of the time, broadly matching IMGT annotations. In a later analysis, most CMV-associated TCR beta chains were found to appear HLA-restricted, with HLA associations seemingly driven largely by CMV exposure. In vitro tests confirmed that a few of the cytomegalovirus-associated TCR beta chains recognize cytomegalovirus antigens. HLA typing was unavailable for some donors at each locus, so association tests used only the typed subset. The classifier was reported to diagnose cytomegalovirus status with high specificity and sensitivity in both the original cohort and the validation cohort. Linkage disequilibrium might explain the correlated functional status among segregating V segments, but an unknown experimental factor could not be excluded. V-gene and J-gene trimming of TCR beta chains was associated with a missense DCLRE1C variant in a later genetic analysis, and the association was replicated in an independent cohort.

Libraries were built with the immunoSEQ multiplex PCR assay. For the multiplex PCR, a mixture combining 60 forward primers for TCR Vbeta segments and 13 reverse primers for TCR Jbeta segments was used. The CDR3 region of rearranged TCR beta genes was amplified from genomic DNA with a multiplex PCR assay. The Illumina HiSeq System was used to sequence the amplified TCR beta libraries as 87-base-pair reads. For the original study's pipeline: A later analysis tallied 80 million to 95 million unique TCR beta chains across the 550 to 850 repertoires, and approximately 12 million of those chains were shared by two or more donors. Raw reads were error-corrected and collapsed into unique sequences by a nearest-neighbor algorithm in which closely related sequences were merged to remove PCR and sequencing errors. V, D and J gene segments were assigned by aligning CDR3 sequences to IMGT reference sequences. For a sequence to be retained, at least a six-nucleotide match to both a V gene segment and a J gene segment was required. A rearrangement counted as productive if the CDR3 had no stop codons and remained in frame with V and J, and every other rearrangement counted as non-productive. CDR3 was defined by IMGT convention, running from the second conserved V-encoded cysteine to the conserved J-encoded phenylalanine. Sequences without an unambiguous match to a single V gene segment were excluded from the earlier analysis of about 600 of the donors. An earlier analysis of a few hundred of the donors classified V segments as functional when productive rearrangements were above 56.7% and as segregating when the standard deviation between donors was above 5%. To diagnose cytomegalovirus status from the catalog of TCR beta chain sequences, a statistical classification framework was built. V and J gene assignment, in a later analysis, came from comparing TCR nucleotide sequences with IMGT/GENE-DB human TR gene sequences. A later analysis assigned CDR3 sequences and most-parsimonious VDJ recombination scenarios with the TCRdist pipeline. In a later analysis, every TCR beta chain was defined by the combination of its CDR3 amino acid sequence and its V-gene family, and reads without a unique V-gene family were dropped. As a way to deal with suspected cross-contamination and a sequencing artifact, a later analysis dropped roughly 620 nucleotide sequences that were highly shared and had low generation probability. In a later analysis, a clonal expansion index for each public chain was calculated from normalized within-repertoire ranks of inferred template counts. In a later analysis, generation probabilities were computed with a VDJ recombination model fitted to out-of-frame rearrangements, and the resulting probabilities were checked against IGoR. In a later analysis, hypergeometric tests were used to score TCR-TCR, TCR-HLA and TCR-CMV co-occurrence, with a repertoire-size bias correction applied to TCR pairs. A later analysis estimated false discovery rates by permuting HLA or CMV assignments 20 times. In a later analysis, co-occurring TCRs were grouped using DBSCAN, with TCRdist sequence similarity added in when clustering inside HLA-allele-positive subsets. Co-occurrence clustering excluded repertoires with fewer than 30,000 or more than 120,000 public chains, plus five with anomalous nucleotide sharing. TCRdb re-hosts the immuneACCESS table, in-frame sequences only. Its copies lack some clones; in the studies checked, an unresolved V gene accounts for under half of them, and the cause for the rest is not known. The V and J calls and clone size come from that table; D and trimming were worked out from the DNA. The sample yields some 110,000 clones; around 70% were counted once. The ten biggest clones cover roughly 0.76% of the sample.

This clone appeared once. Its antigen target is currently unknown. Base qualities are not at hand, and no much larger clone is one base apart. Between the V and J ends, shortened by 4 bases and 5 bases respectively, the junction contains 11 bases. The germline V gene yields MDHEN for CDR1 and SYDVKM for CDR2. The CDR3 holds 13 amino acids from the cysteine to the phenylalanine. Of the read, only the CDR3 DNA is kept; its 39 bases are in frame from base 1. The cohort comprised fewer than 750 healthy bone marrow donors. At the time of sampling, all cohort members were nominally healthy, though unrecorded immune exposures were likely present. The donor was CMV seronegative and was included in the group of 352 seronegative cohort members. A peripheral blood sample was collected from each donor, and TCR beta sequencing was performed on peripheral blood mononuclear cells. Genomic DNA was extracted from the blood cell samples with the Qiagen DNeasy Blood Extraction Kit.

The sequence came from a boy aged 5-17 years in good health and CMV-seronegative. The sequence is built from TRBV28 and TRBJ1-1; the best D guess is TRBD1, with 6 bases matching. Sequenced input: PBMCs. The CDR3 in this case is CASSYGGRTEAFF. The sequenced DNA is TGTGCCAGCAGTTACGGGGGGCGGACTGAAGCTTTCTTT.